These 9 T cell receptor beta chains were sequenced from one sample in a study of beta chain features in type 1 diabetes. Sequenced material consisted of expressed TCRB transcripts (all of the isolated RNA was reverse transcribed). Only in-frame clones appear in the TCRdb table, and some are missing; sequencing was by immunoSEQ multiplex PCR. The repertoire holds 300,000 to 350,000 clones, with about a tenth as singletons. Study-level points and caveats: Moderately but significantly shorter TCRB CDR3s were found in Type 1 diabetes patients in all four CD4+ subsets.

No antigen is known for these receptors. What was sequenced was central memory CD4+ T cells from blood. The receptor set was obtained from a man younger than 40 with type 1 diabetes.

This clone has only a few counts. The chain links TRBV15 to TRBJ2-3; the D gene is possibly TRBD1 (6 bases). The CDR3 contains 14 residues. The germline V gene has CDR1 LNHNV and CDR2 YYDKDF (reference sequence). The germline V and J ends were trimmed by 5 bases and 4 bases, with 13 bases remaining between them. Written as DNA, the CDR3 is TGTGCCACCAGCGGGGGCTTACAAGCAGATACGCAGTATTTT. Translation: CATSGGLQADTQYF.

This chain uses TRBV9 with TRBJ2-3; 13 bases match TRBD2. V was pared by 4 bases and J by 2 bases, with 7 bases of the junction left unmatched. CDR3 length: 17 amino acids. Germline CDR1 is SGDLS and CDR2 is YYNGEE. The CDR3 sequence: CASSSGLAGASTDTQYF. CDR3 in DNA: TGTGCCAGCAGCTCTGGACTAGCGGGGGCCTCCACAGATACGCAGTATTTT. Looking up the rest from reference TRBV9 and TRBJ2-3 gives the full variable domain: DSGVTQTPKHLITATGQRVTLRCSPRSGDLSVYWYQQSLDQGLQFLIQYYNGEERAKGNILERFSAQQFPDLHSELNLSSLELGDSALYFCASSSGLAGASTDTQYFGPGTRLTVL.

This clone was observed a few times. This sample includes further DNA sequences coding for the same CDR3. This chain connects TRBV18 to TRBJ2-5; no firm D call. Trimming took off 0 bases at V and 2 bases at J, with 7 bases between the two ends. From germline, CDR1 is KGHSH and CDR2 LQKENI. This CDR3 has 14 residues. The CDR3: CASSPPTGQETQYF. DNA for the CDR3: TGTGCCAGCTCACCACCCACGGGTCAAGAGACCCAGTACTTC.

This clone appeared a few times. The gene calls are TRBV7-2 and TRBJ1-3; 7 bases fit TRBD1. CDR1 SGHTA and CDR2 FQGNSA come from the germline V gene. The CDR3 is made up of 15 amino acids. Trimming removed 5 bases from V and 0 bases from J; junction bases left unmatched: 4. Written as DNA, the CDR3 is TGTGCCAGCAGCCCAGGGGGTAGCTCTGGAAACACCATATATTTT. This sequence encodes CASSPGGSSGNTIYF. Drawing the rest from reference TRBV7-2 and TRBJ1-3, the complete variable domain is GAGVSQSPSNKVTEKGKDVELRCDPISGHTALYWYRQSLGQGLEFLIYFQGNSAPDKSGLPSDRFSAERTGGSVSTLTIQRTQQEDSAVYLCASSPGGSSGNTIYFGEGSWLTVV.

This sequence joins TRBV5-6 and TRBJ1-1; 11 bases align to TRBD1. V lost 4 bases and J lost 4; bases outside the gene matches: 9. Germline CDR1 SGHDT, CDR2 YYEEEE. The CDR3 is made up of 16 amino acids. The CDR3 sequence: CASSPLYGTGGTEAFF. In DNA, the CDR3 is TGTGCCAGCAGCCCACTTTACGGGACAGGGGGCACTGAAGCTTTCTTT. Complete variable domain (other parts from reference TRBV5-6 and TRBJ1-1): DAGVTQSPTHLIKTRGQQVTLRCSPKSGHDTVSWYQQALGQGPQFIFQYYEEEERQRGNFPDRFSGHQFPNYSSELNVNALLLGDSALYLCASSPLYGTGGTEAFFGQGTRLTVV.

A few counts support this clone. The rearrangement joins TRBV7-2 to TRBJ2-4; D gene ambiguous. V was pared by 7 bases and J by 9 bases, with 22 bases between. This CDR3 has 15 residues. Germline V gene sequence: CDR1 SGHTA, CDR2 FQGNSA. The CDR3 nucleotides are TGTGCCAGCACCTATAACCCAGGAATTGGAAGCATTCAGTACTTC. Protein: CASTYNPGIGSIQYF.

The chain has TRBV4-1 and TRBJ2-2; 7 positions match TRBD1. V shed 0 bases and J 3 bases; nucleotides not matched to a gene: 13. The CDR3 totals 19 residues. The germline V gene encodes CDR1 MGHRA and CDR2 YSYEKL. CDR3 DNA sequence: TGCGCCAGCAGCCAAGAAGGTATTGAGGAGACAGGGTACACCGGGGAGCTGTTTTTT. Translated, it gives CASSQEGIEETGYTGELFF.

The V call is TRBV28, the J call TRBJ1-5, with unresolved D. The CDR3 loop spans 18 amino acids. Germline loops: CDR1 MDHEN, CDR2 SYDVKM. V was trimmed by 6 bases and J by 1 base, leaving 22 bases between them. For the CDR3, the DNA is TGTGCCAGCAGGATACCGGGCCCTATGGGAATAAGCAATCAGCCCCAGCATTTT. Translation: CASRIPGPMGISNQPQHF. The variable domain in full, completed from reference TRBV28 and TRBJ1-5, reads DVKVTQSSRYLVKRTGEKVFLECVQDMDHENMFWYRQDPGLGLRLIYFSYDVKMKEKGDIPEGYSVSREKKERFSLILESASTNQTSMYLCASRIPGPMGISNQPQHFGDGTRLSIL.

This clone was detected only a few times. CDR3 DNA: TGTGCCAGCAGCTTAGGCCTAGCGGGGGGCAATGAGCAGTTCTTC. Translating gives CASSLGLAGGNEQFF. This sequence joins TRBV7-2 and TRBJ2-1; 11 positions match TRBD2. Germline CDR1 is SGHTA and CDR2 is FQGNSA. The CDR3 runs to 15 residues. V lost 1 base and J lost 6; bases outside the gene matches: 2.